Each of the 5 T cell receptor beta chains below was sequenced from the same sample in a study of CD8+ T cells in alopecia areata. Once RNA had been extracted, it was reverse transcribed into cDNA to act as the sequencing template. The data were produced by immunoSEQ multiplex PCR, yet TCRdb's version contains in-frame clones alone and is incomplete. The sample has 80,000 to 95,000 clones; 44% are singletons. Treatment noted: oral pan-JAK inhibitor, 5-10 mg twice daily. The sequencing here drew on CD8+ T cells sorted from blood, taken at week 24, from a patient treated with tofacitinib. The source of these receptors is a human donor with alopecia areata.

This chain uses TRBV9 with TRBJ2-2, with 10 bases fitting TRBD2. CDR3 length equals 18 residues. Germline lookup yields CDR1 SGDLS and CDR2 YYNGEE. Unmatched junction bases numbered 9, after V lost 0 bases and J lost 4 bases. The CDR3 reads CASSVAYGSGRSTGELFF. The CDR3 coding sequence is TGTGCCAGCAGCGTAGCTTATGGTAGCGGGAGGTCCACCGGGGAGCTGTTTTTT.

This clone showed up just once. V is TRBV29-1 and J is TRBJ1-2, with D unresolved. Trimming took off 5 bases at V and 1 base at J, with 14 bases between the two ends. Germline V gene sequence: CDR1 SQVTM, CDR2 ANQGSEA. The CDR3 is 14 residues long. CDR3 bases: TGCAGCGTTACCGACACGGAAGTTAACTATGGCTACACCTTC. Its protein product is CSVTDTEVNYGYTF.

The CDR3 coding sequence is TGTGCCAGCAAGAAGGGGGGAACCTACGAGCAGTACTTC. Protein: CASKKGGTYEQYF. The chain uses TRBV6-5 and TRBJ2-7; perhaps D is TRBD1 or TRBD2 (6 bases each). CDR3 length equals 13 residues. Germline V gene sequence: CDR1 MNHEY, CDR2 SVGAGI. Trimming pared 7 bases from V and 2 bases from J, leaving 12 bases between.

This chain links TRBV6-1 with TRBJ2-1; D is uncertain. Per the germline V gene, CDR1 is MNHNS and CDR2 is SASEGT. CDR3 size: 13 residues. V was pared by 6 bases and J by 0 bases, with 6 bases between. The CDR3 loop is CASSINSYNEQFF. The CDR3 DNA reads as TGTGCCAGCAGCATTAACTCCTACAATGAGCAGTTCTTC.

CDR3 bases: TGTGCCAGCAGTTATCCCGACCCGATCTCCTACAATGAGCAGTTCTTC. Its protein is CASSYPDPISYNEQFF. The rearrangement joins TRBV6-6 to TRBJ2-1; D gene uncertain. There are 16 residues in the CDR3. The germline gives CDR1 MNHNY, CDR2 SVGAGI (reference sequence). V lost 3 bases and J lost 0, with 12 bases in between.